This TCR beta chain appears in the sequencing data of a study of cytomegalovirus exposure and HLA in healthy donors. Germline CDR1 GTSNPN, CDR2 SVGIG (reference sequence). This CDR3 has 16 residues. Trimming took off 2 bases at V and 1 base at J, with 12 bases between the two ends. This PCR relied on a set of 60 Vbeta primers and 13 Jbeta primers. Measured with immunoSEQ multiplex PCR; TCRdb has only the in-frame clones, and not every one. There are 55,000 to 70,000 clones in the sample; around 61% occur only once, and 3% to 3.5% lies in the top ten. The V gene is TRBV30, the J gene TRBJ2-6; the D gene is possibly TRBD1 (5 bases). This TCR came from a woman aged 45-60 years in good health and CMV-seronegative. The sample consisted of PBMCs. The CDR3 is CAWSPPGWSGANVLTF. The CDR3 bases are TGTGCCTGGAGTCCCCCAGGGTGGTCTGGGGCCAACGTCCTGACTTTC.